This TCR beta chain stems from a study of PD-1 blockade in classical Hodgkin lymphoma. Profiled with immunoSEQ multiplex PCR; TCRdb holds only in-frame clones, not every one. The sample records over 85,000 clones, approximately 90% being singletons. Time point described: cycle 4 day 1 (C4D1), after around six weeks of nivolumab. Following autologous stem cell transplantation, relapse occurred in every patient, and exposure to brentuximab vedotin varied. Complete response, partial response or progressive disease made up the best responses. A word on this clone: Its antigen remains unidentified.

Points from the study as a whole: By C4D1, diversity of CD4+ TCRs had risen significantly, whereas that of CD8+ TCRs had not. Sources of repertoire differences remain undefined, possibly disease activity or prior therapy.

The CDR3 is 12 amino acids. In germline, CDR1 is SQVTM, CDR2 ANQGSEA. V was cut by 5 bases and J by 2 bases, with 9 bases left in between. This material consisted of peripheral blood mononuclear cells (PBMCs), taken before the fourth cycle of nivolumab. The chain couples TRBV29-1 to TRBJ2-5; no definite D call. The clonotype originates from a human donor with classical Hodgkin lymphoma. The CDR3 reads CSVREAQETQYF. CDR3 coding DNA: TGCAGCGTTAGAGAGGCACAAGAGACCCAGTACTTC.